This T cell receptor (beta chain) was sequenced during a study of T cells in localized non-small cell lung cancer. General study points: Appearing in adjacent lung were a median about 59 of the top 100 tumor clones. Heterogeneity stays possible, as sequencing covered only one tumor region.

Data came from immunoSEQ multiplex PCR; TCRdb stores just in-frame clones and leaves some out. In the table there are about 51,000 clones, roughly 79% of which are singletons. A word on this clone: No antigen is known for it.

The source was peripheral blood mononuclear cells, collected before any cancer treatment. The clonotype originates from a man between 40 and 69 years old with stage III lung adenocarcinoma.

CDR3 loop: CASSQDLGLAGDTQYF. The CDR3 region has the DNA TGTGCCAGCAGCCAAGATCTCGGACTAGCAGGAGATACGCAGTATTTT. The V gene is TRBV4-2, the J gene TRBJ2-3, with TRBD2 matching over 8 bases. The CDR3 runs 16 residues. V lost 0 bases and J lost 5; bases outside the gene matches: 7. Germline values: CDR1 LGHNA, CDR2 YNFKEQ.